The entry that follows covers one TCR beta chain sequence. This clone was seen once. It lacks a known antigen. Base quality data are lacking; no much larger clone is found one base away. The data originate from a study of blood T cell repertoires in COVID-19 (dated by TCRdb to about 2020). Background for the entire study: Samples covering the acute and convalescent phases of COVID-19 were provided by collaborators in the United States, Italy and Spain. The repertoires were released in a freely available public database meant as a resource for research on the immune response to SARS-CoV-2. Where available, HLA class I and class II types were taken from metadata supplied by the sample provider and were not determined by assay-based typing. Deeply sampled blood TCRbeta repertoires from subjects exposed to, actively infected with, or recovered from COVID-19 were included in the dataset. Nearly every sample came with metadata listing a de-identified subject ID, COVID-19 status, age in years and sex. The material from the prospective study consisted of cDNA or gDNA derived from T cells, B-cell-depleted T cells, or PBMCs. Samples were obtained from the ongoing ImmuneRACE study (first 160 participants) and from 1,000 to 1,500 subjects provided by 6 global collaborators.

The immunoSEQ Assay, a bias-controlled multiplex PCR, was used to amplify TCRbeta CDR3 regions from genomic DNA. Concerning the study's data processing: Within the assay, amplification of reference gene primers was used to estimate how many nucleated cells each sample contained. To quantify the absolute abundance of each unique TCRbeta CDR3 rearrangement, sequence reads were collapsed and filtered. For each sample, productive Simpson clonality was calculated by taking the square root of Simpson's diversity index across productive rearrangements. Held by TCRdb, this immuneACCESS table contains in-frame sequences only and omits some clones. Under half of the omission traces to an unresolved V gene where checked; the cause of the rest is unknown. That table furnishes V, J and clone size, whereas the DNA furnished D and trimming. Present in this sample are about 200,000 clones, 84% of which were seen just once. The ten largest make up 6.5% to 9.5% of the sample.

For CDR1 and CDR2, the germline V gene lists SGHTA and FQGNSA. V lost 4 bases and J lost 4 bases; the stretch between them is 16 bases long. From cysteine to phenylalanine, the CDR3 is 15 amino acids long. Just CDR3 DNA is preserved here, 45 bases in frame from base 1. In the prospective study, participants were roughly 18 to 100 years old, resided in 24 geographic areas of the United States, and were enrolled through a virtual design. Cohort assignment in the prospective study relied on participant-reported clinical history from a screening survey and a study questionnaire. Recovered participants in ImmuneRACE Cohort 3 were defined as having two consecutive negative NP/OP PCR tests, clearance from a healthcare professional, or resolution of symptoms. Mobile phlebotomists in the prospective study collected whole blood, serum and a nasopharyngeal or oropharyngeal swab from every participant. Additional blood draws and questionnaires over an approximately 2-month period could optionally be provided by prospective study participants. Before DNA extraction, prospective study blood samples were shipped either frozen or at room temperature.

What the research found in general, with its limitations: How much clinical and demographic metadata was included differed by source and by participant, and the metadata was provided uncurated.

The chain uses TRBV7-2 and TRBJ1-2; TRBD1 could be the D gene, as 5 bases match. The specimen sequenced was PBMCs or T cells enriched from blood (not recorded which). This TCR was recovered from a man aged 40-49 years who had recovered from COVID-19. The CDR3 protein sequence reads: CASSWDDSKFYGYTF. The nucleotide sequence is TGTGCCAGCAGCTGGGATGACAGCAAGTTCTATGGCTACACCTTC.